This TCR beta chain was retrieved from a study of cytomegalovirus exposure and HLA in healthy donors. Points from the study as a whole: Through in vitro validation, a few CMV-associated chains were shown to be specific for CMV antigens.

Using immunoSEQ multiplex PCR, the repertoire was profiled, and TCRdb retains in-frame clones only, with some absent. The sample includes about 200,000 clones, 84% of them seen just once. This clone was detected a few times. Its antigen is not known. The germline V gene encodes CDR1 LNHDA and CDR2 SQIVND (reference sequence). The V gene lost 7 bases and the J gene lost 7 bases, with 20 bases spanning the gap. This CDR3 spans 15 amino acids. This clonotype was sampled from a woman in her twenties or thirties in good health and CMV-seropositive. The sequenced sample consisted of PBMCs. The gene calls are TRBV19 and TRBJ1-5, with D tentatively TRBD1 (5 bases). CDR3 nucleotides: TGTGCCAGTATTTCCACAGGTGGGGCCTACCAGCCCCAGCATTTT. Its protein product is CASISTGGAYQPQHF.